This entry lists 14 T cell receptor beta chains sequenced from one sample in a study of T-cell memory formation after mild COVID-19. TCRdb ran MiXCR on the 5' RACE reads and lists one entry per CDR3 protein. The sample contains 280,000 or so distinct CDR3 sequences, approximately 7.6% of which appear only once. What was sequenced was PBMCs or a T cell subset sorted from them (not recorded which). These receptors were collected from a man in his late teens or twenties who had mild COVID-19 (a few samples of this study predate the infection). Cell type and time point are not known.

This clonotype was recorded a few times. The J gene is TRBJ1-5, the V gene TRBV20-1, with unresolved D. V was clipped by 3 bases and J by 0 bases, with 9 bases between them. The CDR3 is 14 residues long. Germline V gene data show CDR1 as DFQATT and CDR2 as SNEGSKA (reference sequence). The CDR3 spells CSASWGFSNQPQHF. The CDR3 nucleotides read TGCAGTGCTAGCTGGGGATTTAGCAATCAGCCCCAGCATTTT.

V usage is TRBV6-6 and J usage is TRBJ1-3; D unresolved. V lost 11 bases, J lost 0 bases, and 11 bases lay in between. The CDR3 sequence is 13 residues long. Germline CDR1 reads MNHNY; CDR2 reads SVGAGI (reference sequence). The DNA for the CDR3 is TGTGCCGTCCGGCCCCTCTCTGGAAACACCATATATTTT. It encodes CAVRPLSGNTIYF.

In its sample, this clonotype was seen a few times. V usage is TRBV6-5 and J usage is TRBJ2-7, with unresolved D. Germline V gene data show CDR1 as MNHEY and CDR2 as SVGAGI. The ends were cut back, 5 bases at V and 6 bases at J, with 14 bases in the middle. The CDR3 is 13 residues long. The CDR3 nucleotides read TGTGCCAGCAGTCCGCGGATTGAAGCCGAGCAGTACGTC. It encodes CASSPRIEAEQYV.

Only a few counts were recorded for this clonotype. The chain is built from TRBV2 and TRBJ1-5; the D is unclear. This CDR3 contains 14 residues. Per germline, CDR1 SNHLY and CDR2 FYNNEI. The V and J ends lost 6 bases and 3 bases respectively, with 12 bases between them. CDR3 loop: CASSLRKINQPQHF. CDR3 in DNA: TGTGCCAGCAGCTTACGGAAGATCAATCAGCCCCAGCATTTT.

The CDR3 reads CASSSSFVRDRGPDTQYF. CDR3 nucleotides: TGTGCCAGCAGTTCCAGCTTCGTACGGGACAGAGGCCCAGATACGCAGTATTTT. The chain has TRBV28 and TRBJ2-3, with 7 nucleotides matching TRBD1. J lost 4 bases, V lost 4 bases, and 17 bases had no gene match. CDR1 MDHEN and CDR2 SYDVKM come from the germline V gene. The CDR3 has 18 residues. Full variable domain (outside the CDR3, taken from reference TRBV28 and TRBJ2-3): DVKVTQSSRYLVKRTGEKVFLECVQDMDHENMFWYRQDPGLGLRLIYFSYDVKMKEKGDIPEGYSVSREKKERFSLILESASTNQTSMYLCASSSSFVRDRGPDTQYFGPGTRLTVL.

The rearrangement uses TRBV24-1 and TRBJ2-3, with D perhaps matching TRBD1 (6 bases). This CDR3 contains 13 residues. Germline V gene sequence: CDR1 KGHDR, CDR2 SFDVKD. V was clipped by 9 bases and J by 4 bases, with 13 bases between them. The CDR3 here is CATGGTVPDTQYF. CDR3 in DNA: TGTGCCACCGGGGGCACGGTTCCAGATACGCAGTATTTT.

This clonotype appeared a few times. The V call is TRBV20-1, the J call TRBJ2-5; 9 nucleotides agree with TRBD1. The length of the CDR3 is 13 residues. CDR1 and CDR2 from the germline V gene are DFQATT and SNEGSKA (reference sequence). J lost 9 bases, V lost 6 bases, and 11 bases had no gene match. The DNA of the CDR3 is TGCAGTGCCCAACGACAGGGGGGAGAAGCCCAGTACTTC. It yields the protein CSAQRQGGEAQYF.

The sample holds many counts of this clonotype. The chain joins TRBV7-9 to TRBJ1-2; tentatively, D is TRBD1 (6 bases). V shed 5 bases and J shed 5 bases, with 15 bases lying between them. Germline assignment: CDR1 SEHNR and CDR2 FQNEAQ (reference sequence). CDR3 size: 14 residues. Here the CDR3 reads CASSPRDIHYGYTF. The DNA for the CDR3 is TGTGCCAGCAGCCCGAGGGACATCCATTATGGCTACACCTTC.

This clonotype was seen a handful of times. The chain is built from TRBV12-3 or TRBV12-4 and TRBJ2-7; D remains unclear. The CDR3 length is 14 residues. V was trimmed by 3 bases and J by 3 bases, leaving 12 bases between them. The CDR3 spells CASSFYSYDYEQYV. The CDR3, as DNA: TGTGCCAGCAGTTTCTACTCCTACGACTACGAGCAGTACGTC.

The V gene is TRBV4-1, the J gene TRBJ2-7; 7 positions agree with TRBD1. The V and J ends lost 3 bases and 1 base, in that order; junction bases with no gene match: 3. CDR3 length: 14 amino acids. The germline V gene encodes CDR1 MGHRA and CDR2 YSYEKL. This CDR3 is CASSQIQGSYEQYV. CDR3 nucleotide sequence: TGCGCCAGCAGCCAGATACAGGGGTCCTACGAGCAGTACGTC.

This clonotype was picked up a small number of times. Written as DNA, the CDR3 is TGCAGTGCAGGACTAGCGGGGGGGCTCCTCCTAAACATTCAGTACTTC. Residues: CSAGLAGGLLLNIQYF. The chain is built from TRBV20-1 and TRBJ2-4, with TRBD2 matching over 15 bases. This CDR3 region has 16 residues. Unmatched junction bases numbered 9, after V lost 6 bases and J lost 6 bases. Germline CDR1 and CDR2: DFQATT and SNEGSKA (reference sequence).

There are a few counts of this clonotype. The chain is built from TRBV29-1 and TRBJ1-5; 8 nucleotides match TRBD1. CDR3 length: 14 amino acids. CDR1 and CDR2 (germline): SQVTM, ANQGSEA. The trim removed 3 bases at V and 3 bases at J, leaving 4 bases unmatched. CDR3 region: CSVDGQGPNQPQHF. The CDR3 bases are TGCAGCGTTGACGGACAGGGCCCCAATCAGCCCCAGCATTTT.

This clonotype appeared a few times. The chain employs TRBV10-3 and TRBJ2-3; weak D call: TRBD1 (5 bases). Germline values: CDR1 ENHRY, CDR2 SYGVKD. V was clipped by 0 bases and J by 8 bases, with 18 bases between them. This CDR3 spans 16 amino acids. The CDR3 loop is CAISESEAGHAFTQYF. The CDR3 DNA sequence: TGTGCCATCAGTGAGTCAGAGGCTGGACATGCGTTTACGCAGTATTTT.

Many counts were recorded for this clonotype. The V call is TRBV7-9, the J call TRBJ2-3, with 9 bases identical to TRBD2. V shed 8 bases and J 1 base; nucleotides not matched to a gene: 7. CDR1 and CDR2 (germline): SEHNR, FQNEAQ (reference sequence). The CDR3 has 15 amino acids. As DNA, the CDR3 is TGTGCCAGCTCGGGCGAGCGGGGGGGCACAGATACGCAGTATTTT. Its translation is CASSGERGGTDTQYF. Together with reference TRBV7-9 and TRBJ2-3, the CDR3 gives the full variable domain: DTGVSQNPRHKITKRGQNVTFRCDPISEHNRLYWYRQTLGQGPEFLTYFQNEAQLEKSRLLSDRFSAERPKGSFSTLEIQRTEQGDSAMYLCASSGERGGTDTQYFGPGTRLTVL.